Listed here are 9 T cell receptor beta chains from one sample, sequenced in a study of resident and recirculating memory T cells in vitiligo. The assay was immunoSEQ multiplex PCR, and TCRdb's table has in-frame clones only and misses some. The data hold 60,000 to 80,000 clones, with roughly 92% observed a single time. The sample taken for sequencing was blood. Source of these receptors: a male donor with vitiligo.

The rearrangement joins TRBV29-1 to TRBJ1-2; TRBD1 agrees at 8 bases. Losses at the gene ends were 3 bases for V and 7 bases for J; bases not matched to a gene: 4. Per germline, CDR1 SQVTM and CDR2 ANQGSEA. The CDR3 covers 12 residues. The DNA of the CDR3 is TGCAGCGTTGAGCGACAGGGGAGTGGCTACACCTTC. It encodes CSVERQGSGYTF.

The chain uses TRBV23-1 and TRBJ2-3; TRBD2 agrees at 12 bases. TRBV23-1 qualifies as an ORF whose function is uncertain. With 4 bases clipped from V and 5 bases from J, the junction kept 16 bases outside the gene matches. CDR3 length: 19 amino acids. The chain's CDR3 is CASSPPRATSGGAEDTQYF. The CDR3, as DNA: TGCGCCAGCAGTCCTCCCCGGGCGACTAGCGGGGGCGCCGAAGATACGCAGTATTTT.

The chain carries TRBV4-2 and TRBJ1-2; D is possibly TRBD1 (5 bases). The V end was cut by 1 base, the J end by 4 bases, with 13 bases between. This CDR3 contains 15 residues. Looked up from germline, CDR1 is LGHNA and CDR2 is YNFKEQ. The CDR3 DNA reads TGTGCCAGCAGCCAAGTGGCCGAGGACATCTATGGCTACACCTTC. It is translated as CASSQVAEDIYGYTF.

This clone was counted many times. The genes are TRBV6-1 and TRBJ1-3; D unresolved. V lost 0 bases and J 4 bases, leaving 10 bases between the germline ends. The CDR3 is made up of 15 amino acids. Germline assignment: CDR1 MNHNS and CDR2 SASEGT. This chain's CDR3 is CASSEADGSGNTIYF. CDR3 nucleotides: TGTGCCAGCAGTGAAGCGGACGGGAGCGGAAACACCATATATTTT.

This chain links TRBV14 with TRBJ1-2; TRBD1 aligns across 10 bases. There are 15 residues in the CDR3. V gave up 5 bases and J gave up 5 bases; unmatched junction bases: 8. Germline V lookup: CDR1 SGHDN, CDR2 FVKESK. CDR3 sequence reads: CASSSGTGATYGYTF. For the CDR3, the DNA is TGTGCCAGCAGCTCCGGGACAGGGGCTACTTATGGCTACACCTTC.

The V and J genes are TRBV18 and TRBJ1-5; the match to TRBD1 covers 8 bases. Germline CDR1 is KGHSH and CDR2 is LQKENI. Trimming took 6 bases from V and 2 from J; bases not matched to a gene: 6. The CDR3 loop spans 15 amino acids. This chain's CDR3 is CASSPPGGGNQPQHF. CDR3 sequence (DNA): TGTGCCAGCTCCCCTCCAGGGGGCGGCAATCAGCCCCAGCATTTT.

The chain combines TRBV7-8 with TRBJ2-6; 8 bases map to TRBD1. Looked up from germline, CDR1 is SGHVS and CDR2 is FQNEAQ. Trimming at V came to 2 bases and at J to 2 bases, leaving 2 bases not matched to a gene. The CDR3 is made up of 16 amino acids. DNA for the CDR3: TGTGCCAGCAGCTTACAGACAGGGGCTGGGGCCAACGTCCTGACTTTC. It specifies CASSLQTGAGANVLTF.

This chain connects TRBV21-1 to TRBJ2-3; TRBD1 is the table's D call and was not checked against the DNA. TRBV21-1 is shown as a pseudogene. This CDR3 region has 16 residues. The CDR3 DNA follows: TGTGCCAGCAGCAAAGATAGGGCAGGGGGGACAGATACGCAGTATTTT. Amino acids: CASSKDRAGGTDTQYF.

The CDR3 DNA is TGTGCCATCAGTGAGGGACAGGGGGCGAACACCGGGGAGCTGTTTTTT. It translates to CAISEGQGANTGELFF. The chain carries TRBV10-3 and TRBJ2-2; 10 nucleotides align to TRBD1. Germline V gives CDR1 ENHRY, CDR2 SYGVKD. CDR3 length: 16 amino acids. The V segment lost 2 bases and the J segment 0 bases; nucleotides outside the gene matches: 0.